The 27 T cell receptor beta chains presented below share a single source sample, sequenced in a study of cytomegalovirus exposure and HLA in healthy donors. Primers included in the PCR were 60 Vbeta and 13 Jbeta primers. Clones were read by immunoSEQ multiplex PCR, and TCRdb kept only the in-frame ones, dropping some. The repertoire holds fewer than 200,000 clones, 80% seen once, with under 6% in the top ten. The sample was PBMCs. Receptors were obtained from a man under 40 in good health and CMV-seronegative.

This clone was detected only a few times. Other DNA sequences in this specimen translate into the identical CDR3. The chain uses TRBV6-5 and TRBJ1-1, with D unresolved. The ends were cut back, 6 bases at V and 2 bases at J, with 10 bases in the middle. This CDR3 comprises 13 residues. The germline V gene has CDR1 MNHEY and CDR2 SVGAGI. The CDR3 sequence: CASSPRLNTEAFF. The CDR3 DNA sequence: TGTGCCAGCAGCCCCCGTCTAAACACTGAAGCTTTCTTT.

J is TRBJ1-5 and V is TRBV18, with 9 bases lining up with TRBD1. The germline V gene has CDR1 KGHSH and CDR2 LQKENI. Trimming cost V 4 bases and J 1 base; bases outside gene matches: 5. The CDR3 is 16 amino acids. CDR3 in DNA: TGTGCCAGCTCACTTAACGGACAGGGGAGCAATCAGCCCCAGCATTTT. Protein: CASSLNGQGSNQPQHF.

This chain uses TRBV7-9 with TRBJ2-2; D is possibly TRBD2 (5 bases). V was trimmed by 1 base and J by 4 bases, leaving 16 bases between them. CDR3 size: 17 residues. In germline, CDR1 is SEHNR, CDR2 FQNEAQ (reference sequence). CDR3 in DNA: TGTGCCAGCAGCTTAGGGCTAGCTCTTTCCGGCACCGGGGAGCTGTTTTTT. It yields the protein CASSLGLALSGTGELFF.

The CDR3 bases are TGTGCCAGCAGTGAACGGGGCAATCAGCCCCAGCATTTT. Amino acid sequence: CASSERGNQPQHF. The chain links TRBV2 to TRBJ1-5, with unresolved D. This CDR3 comprises 13 residues. Germline-derived CDR1 and CDR2 are SNHLY and FYNNEI. Trimming took 2 bases from V and 2 from J, leaving 4 bases between them.

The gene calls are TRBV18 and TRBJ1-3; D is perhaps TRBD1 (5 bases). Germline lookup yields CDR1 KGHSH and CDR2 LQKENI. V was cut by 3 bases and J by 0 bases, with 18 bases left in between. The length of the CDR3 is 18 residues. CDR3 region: CASSPIPLGGYSGNTIYF. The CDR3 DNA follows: TGTGCCAGCTCACCGATCCCTCTCGGGGGGTACTCTGGAAACACCATATATTTT.

The CDR3 region has the DNA TGTGCCATCAGTGAATTGGCCGGACAGGGCGGAATTCATGAGCAGTTCTTC. Encoded protein: CAISELAGQGGIHEQFF. This chain joins TRBV10-3 and TRBJ2-1; 8 bases fit TRBD1. V lost 3 bases and J lost 8; bases outside the gene matches: 15. Looked up from germline, CDR1 is ENHRY and CDR2 is SYGVKD. The CDR3 is 17 residues long.

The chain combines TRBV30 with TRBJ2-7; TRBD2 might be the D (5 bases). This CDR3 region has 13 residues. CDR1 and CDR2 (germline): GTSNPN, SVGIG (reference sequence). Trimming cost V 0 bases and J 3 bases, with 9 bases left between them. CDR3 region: CAWSVLGLYEQYF. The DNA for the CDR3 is TGTGCCTGGAGTGTCCTCGGACTCTACGAGCAGTACTTC. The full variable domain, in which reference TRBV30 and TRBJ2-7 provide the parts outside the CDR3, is SQTIHQWPATLVQPVGSPLSLECTVEGTSNPNLYWYRQAAGRGLQLLFYSVGIGQISSEVPQNLSASRPQDRQFILSSKKLLLSDSGFYLCAWSVLGLYEQYFGPGTRLTVT.

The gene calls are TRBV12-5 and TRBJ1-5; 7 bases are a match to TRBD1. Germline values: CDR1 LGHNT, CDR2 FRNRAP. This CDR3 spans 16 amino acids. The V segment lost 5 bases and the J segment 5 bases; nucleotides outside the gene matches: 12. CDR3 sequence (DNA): TGTGCTAGTGGTCCCCCCCGTGACAGGGTGCATCAGCCCCAGCATTTT. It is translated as CASGPPRDRVHQPQHF.

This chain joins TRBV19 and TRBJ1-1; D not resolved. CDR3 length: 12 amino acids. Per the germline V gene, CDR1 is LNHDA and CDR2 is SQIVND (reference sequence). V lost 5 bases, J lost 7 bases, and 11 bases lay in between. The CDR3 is CASSFQDFEAFF. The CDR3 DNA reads TGTGCCAGTAGTTTCCAGGATTTTGAAGCTTTCTTT.

The CDR3 DNA reads as TGTGCCAGCAGGCGCGGACTCGTGATTGGTACGCAGTATTTT. Amino acid sequence: CASRRGLVIGTQYF. The rearrangement links TRBV6-5 to TRBJ2-3, with D possibly TRBD2 on 5 matching bases. The ends were cut back, 6 bases at V and 8 bases at J, with 18 bases in the middle. The CDR3 is 14 amino acids. Germline lookup yields CDR1 MNHEY and CDR2 SVGAGI.

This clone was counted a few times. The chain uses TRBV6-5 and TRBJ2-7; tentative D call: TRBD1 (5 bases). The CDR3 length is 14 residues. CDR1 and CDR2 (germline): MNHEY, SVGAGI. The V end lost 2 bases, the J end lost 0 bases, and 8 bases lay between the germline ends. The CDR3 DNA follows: TGTGCCAGCAGTTACCGCGACAGCTCCTACGAGCAGTACTTC. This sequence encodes CASSYRDSSYEQYF.

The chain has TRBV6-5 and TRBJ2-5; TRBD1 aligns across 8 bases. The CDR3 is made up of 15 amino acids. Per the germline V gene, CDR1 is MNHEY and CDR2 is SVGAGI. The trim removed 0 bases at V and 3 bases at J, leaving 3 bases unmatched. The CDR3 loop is CASSYSPTGEETQYF. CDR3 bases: TGTGCCAGCAGTTACTCGCCGACAGGGGAAGAGACCCAGTACTTC.

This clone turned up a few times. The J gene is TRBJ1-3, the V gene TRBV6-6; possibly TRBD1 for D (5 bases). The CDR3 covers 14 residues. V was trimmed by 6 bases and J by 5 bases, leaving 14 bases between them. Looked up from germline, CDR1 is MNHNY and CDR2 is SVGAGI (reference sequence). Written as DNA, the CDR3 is TGTGCCAGCAGCGACGGGGGATTTAGAAACACCATATATTTT. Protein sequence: CASSDGGFRNTIYF.

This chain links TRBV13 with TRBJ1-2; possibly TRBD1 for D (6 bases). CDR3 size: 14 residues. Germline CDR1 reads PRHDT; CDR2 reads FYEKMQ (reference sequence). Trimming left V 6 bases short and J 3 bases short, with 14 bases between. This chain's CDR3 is CASRKKGGDYGYTF. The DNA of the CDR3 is TGTGCCAGCAGAAAGAAGGGGGGGGACTATGGCTACACCTTC.

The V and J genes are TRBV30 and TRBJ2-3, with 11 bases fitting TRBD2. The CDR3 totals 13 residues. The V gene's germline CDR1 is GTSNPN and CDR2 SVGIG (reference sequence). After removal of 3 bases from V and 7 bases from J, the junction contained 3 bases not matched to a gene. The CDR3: CAWRLAGVNTQYF. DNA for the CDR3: TGTGCCTGGAGACTAGCGGGAGTTAATACGCAGTATTTT.

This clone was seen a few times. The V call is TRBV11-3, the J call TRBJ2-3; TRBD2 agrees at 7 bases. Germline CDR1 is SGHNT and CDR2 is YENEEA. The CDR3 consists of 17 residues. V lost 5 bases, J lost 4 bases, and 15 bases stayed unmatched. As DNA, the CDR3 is TGTGCCAGCAGCCCGGGCCTGTGGGGGAGGGCCCCAGATACGCAGTATTTT. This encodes CASSPGLWGRAPDTQYF.

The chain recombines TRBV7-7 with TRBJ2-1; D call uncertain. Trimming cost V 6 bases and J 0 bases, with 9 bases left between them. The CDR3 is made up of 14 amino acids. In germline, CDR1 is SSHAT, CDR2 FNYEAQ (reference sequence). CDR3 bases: TGTGCCAGCAGTCTTAGTGGCTCCTACAATGAGCAGTTCTTC. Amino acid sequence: CASSLSGSYNEQFF.

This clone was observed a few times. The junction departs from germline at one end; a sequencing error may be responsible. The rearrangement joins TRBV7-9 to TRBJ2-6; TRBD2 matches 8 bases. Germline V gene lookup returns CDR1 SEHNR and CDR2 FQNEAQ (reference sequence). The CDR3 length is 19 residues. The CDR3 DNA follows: TGTTCCAGCAGCCAGGTTCGGGGGGGTCCTACCTCTGGGGCCAACGTCCTGACTTTC. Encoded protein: CSSSQVRGGPTSGANVLTF.

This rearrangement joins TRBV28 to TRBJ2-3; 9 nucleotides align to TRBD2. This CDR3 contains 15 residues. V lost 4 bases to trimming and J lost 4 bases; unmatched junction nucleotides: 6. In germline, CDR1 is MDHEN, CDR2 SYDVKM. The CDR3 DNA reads TGTGCCAGCAGTTCGGGCGGGAGGGCCGCAGATACGCAGTATTTT. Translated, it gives CASSSGGRAADTQYF.

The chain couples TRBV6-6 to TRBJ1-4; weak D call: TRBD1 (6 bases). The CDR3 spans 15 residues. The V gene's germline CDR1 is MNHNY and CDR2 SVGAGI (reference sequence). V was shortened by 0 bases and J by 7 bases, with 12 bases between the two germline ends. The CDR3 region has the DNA TGTGCCAGCAGTTACTCGAGGGGAGGGGGTGAAAAACTGTTTTTT. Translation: CASSYSRGGGEKLFF.

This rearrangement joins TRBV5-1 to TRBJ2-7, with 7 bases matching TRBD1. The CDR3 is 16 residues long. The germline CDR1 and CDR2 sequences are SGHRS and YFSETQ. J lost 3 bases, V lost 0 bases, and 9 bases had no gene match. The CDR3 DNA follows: TGCGCCAGCAGCTTGGAGTTGGGACAGACCCACTACGAGCAGTACTTC. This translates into CASSLELGQTHYEQYF.

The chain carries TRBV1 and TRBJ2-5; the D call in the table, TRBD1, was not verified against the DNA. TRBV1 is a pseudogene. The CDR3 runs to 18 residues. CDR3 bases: TGCACCAGCAGACACACATTGGACAGGGTGAGGGGCAAAGAGACCCAGTACTTC. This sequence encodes CTSRHTLDRVRGKETQYF.

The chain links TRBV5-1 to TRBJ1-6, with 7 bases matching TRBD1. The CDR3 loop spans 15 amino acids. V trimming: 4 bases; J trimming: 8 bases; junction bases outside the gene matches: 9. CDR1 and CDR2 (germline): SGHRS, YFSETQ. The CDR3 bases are TGCGCCAGCAGCCCACTTGGGACAGAGGATTCACCCCTCCACTTT. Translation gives CASSPLGTEDSPLHF. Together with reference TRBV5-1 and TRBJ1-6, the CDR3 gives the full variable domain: KAGVTQTPRYLIKTRGQQVTLSCSPISGHRSVSWYQQTPGQGLQFLFEYFSETQRNKGNFPGRFSGRQFSNSRSEMNVSTLELGDSALYLCASSPLGTEDSPLHFGNGTRLTVT.

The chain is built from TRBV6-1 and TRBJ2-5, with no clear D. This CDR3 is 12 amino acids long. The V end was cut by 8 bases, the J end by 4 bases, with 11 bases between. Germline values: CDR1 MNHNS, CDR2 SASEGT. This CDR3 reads CASSELRETQYF. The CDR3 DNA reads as TGTGCCAGCTCCGAACTCCGAGAGACCCAGTACTTC.

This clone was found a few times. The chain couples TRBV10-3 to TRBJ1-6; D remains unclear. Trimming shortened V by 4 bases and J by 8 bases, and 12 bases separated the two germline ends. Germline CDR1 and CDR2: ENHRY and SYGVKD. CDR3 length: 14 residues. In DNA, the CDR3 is TGTGCCATCAGTGCGGCCGGGGTTCATTCACCCCTCCACTTT. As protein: CAISAAGVHSPLHF.

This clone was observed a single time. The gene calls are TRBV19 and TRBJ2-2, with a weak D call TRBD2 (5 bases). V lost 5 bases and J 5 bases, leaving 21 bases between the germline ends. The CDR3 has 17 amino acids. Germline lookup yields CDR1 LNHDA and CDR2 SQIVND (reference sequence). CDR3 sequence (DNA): TGTGCCAGTAGTGCTCCTTACCCCTTTAGCGTGACCGGGGAGCTGTTTTTT. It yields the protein CASSAPYPFSVTGELFF.

The CDR3 DNA is TGCGCCAGCAGCTTGGTGAGGTTCGGCTACGAGCAGTACTTC. Its translation is CASSLVRFGYEQYF. This sequence joins TRBV5-1 and TRBJ2-7, with no clear D. This CDR3 region has 14 residues. The V end was cut by 0 bases, the J end by 3 bases, with 10 bases between. From germline, CDR1 is SGHRS and CDR2 YFSETQ. Full variable domain (remainder filled in from reference TRBV5-1 and TRBJ2-7): KAGVTQTPRYLIKTRGQQVTLSCSPISGHRSVSWYQQTPGQGLQFLFEYFSETQRNKGNFPGRFSGRQFSNSRSEMNVSTLELGDSALYLCASSLVRFGYEQYFGPGTRLTVT.